These 18 T cell receptor beta chains were all obtained from the same sample, sequenced in a study of T cells expressing NK-cell markers. TCRdb reprocessed the 5' RACE reads, keeping one entry per CDR3 protein, no DNA. Its table records some 450,000 distinct CDR3 sequences. Source material: blood T cells: a sorted CD56 or NKG2C T cell subset, CD4+ or CD8+ T cells, or bulk PBMC T cells (not recorded which). The receptors shown here come from a woman aged 18-69 years in good health.

The chain recombines TRBV6-1 with TRBJ2-5; TCRdb outputs TRBD2, but without DNA this stays unchecked. CDR1 is MNHNS and CDR2 is SASEGT in the germline V gene. This CDR3 is built from 14 residues. The CDR3 protein is CASGTHREEETQYF.

The V and J genes are TRBV6-2 or TRBV6-3 and TRBJ2-7; TCRdb proposes TRBD1, but this gene call is untestable without DNA. Per germline, CDR1 MNHEY and CDR2 SVGEGT. The CDR3 length is 15 residues. The CDR3 region is CASSYPFGPPREQYF.

This chain joins TRBV20-1 and TRBJ2-4; the D gene TCRdb calls, TRBD2, cannot be checked with no DNA. Germline values: CDR1 DFQATT, CDR2 SNEGSKA (reference sequence). The CDR3 contains 16 residues. CDR3 protein: CSARALIAGIENIQYF.

The chain couples TRBV12-3 or TRBV12-4 to TRBJ1-5. CDR3 size: 14 residues. This chain's CDR3 is CASSWSEVNQPQHF.

The chain carries TRBV7-2 and TRBJ2-3; absent DNA, TCRdb's TRBD2 call cannot be checked. CDR1 and CDR2 (germline): SGHTA, FQGNSA. The CDR3 is made up of 16 amino acids. The CDR3 reads CASSLLAAGGPDTQYF.

V is TRBV11-2 and J is TRBJ2-5; TCRdb designates TRBD1, a call that cannot be tested without DNA. Germline assignment: CDR1 SGHAT and CDR2 FQNNGV. This CDR3 is 16 amino acids long. CDR3 amino acids: CASSPLRGEKDETQYF.

The V call is TRBV5-1, the J call TRBJ2-3. The CDR3 consists of 13 residues. Germline values: CDR1 SGHRS, CDR2 YFSETQ. CDR3: CASSLDVADTQYF.

This chain uses TRBV20-1 with TRBJ2-3; TCRdb names TRBD2, which stays unverified in the absence of DNA. Per the germline V gene, CDR1 is DFQATT and CDR2 is SNEGSKA (reference sequence). The CDR3 has 16 residues. The CDR3 is CSARPQRNYLTDTQYF.

The chain links TRBV11-2 to TRBJ2-1; TCRdb's D call, TRBD2, is unchecked because there is no DNA. Per germline, CDR1 SGHAT and CDR2 FQNNGV. This CDR3 contains 19 residues. The CDR3 spells CASSLLGSASGGASNEQFF.

The chain has TRBV27 and TRBJ2-1; the TCRdb call, TRBD2, lacks DNA for checking. Germline V gene lookup returns CDR1 MNHEY and CDR2 SMNVEV (reference sequence). The CDR3 covers 16 residues. CDR3 amino acids: CASSPMTSGTYNEQFF.

The chain is built from TRBV28 and TRBJ2-7; TCRdb's D call of TRBD2 is untestable without DNA. Germline V gene lookup returns CDR1 MDHEN and CDR2 SYDVKM. This CDR3 has 14 residues. CDR3 in amino acids: CASRRAGNSYEQYF.

This chain joins TRBV5-1 and TRBJ2-5. The CDR3 is 16 amino acids. Germline V gene sequence: CDR1 SGHRS, CDR2 YFSETQ. CDR3 residues: CASSLAGNHALSDQYF.

The chain combines TRBV20-1 with TRBJ1-2; TCRdb lists TRBD1, though no DNA is available to test this call. Germline V CDR1 and CDR2: DFQATT, SNEGSKA (reference sequence). The CDR3 is 17 amino acids. The CDR3 region is CSASHQGSPLFNYGYTF.

V is TRBV12-3 or TRBV12-4 and J is TRBJ2-7; TCRdb's D call of TRBD2 is untestable without DNA. The CDR3 runs to 15 residues. CDR3 loop: CASSQTSATSYEQYF.

The chain uses TRBV4-3 and TRBJ1-2. Germline V lookup: CDR1 LGHNA, CDR2 YSLEER. This CDR3 spans 15 amino acids. CDR3 in amino acids: CASSQDRAGSGGYTF.

The rearrangement joins TRBV19 to TRBJ2-7; TCRdb reports TRBD2, a call that lacks DNA to check it against. CDR3 length equals 15 residues. CDR1 is LNHDA, CDR2 SQIVND, per germline (reference sequence). CDR3 loop: CASSPPQRETYEQYF.

The V and J genes are TRBV20-1 and TRBJ2-3; without DNA, the TCRdb call of TRBD1 cannot be checked. The CDR3 has 13 residues. CDR1 is DFQATT, CDR2 SNEGSKA, per germline (reference sequence). The CDR3 spells CSASWGGTDTQYF.

V and J are TRBV5-5 and TRBJ2-1; TCRdb's D call, TRBD2, is unchecked because there is no DNA. Germline V gives CDR1 SGHKS, CDR2 YYEKEE (reference sequence). The CDR3 totals 15 residues. The CDR3 reads CASTPGLIPLNEQFF.